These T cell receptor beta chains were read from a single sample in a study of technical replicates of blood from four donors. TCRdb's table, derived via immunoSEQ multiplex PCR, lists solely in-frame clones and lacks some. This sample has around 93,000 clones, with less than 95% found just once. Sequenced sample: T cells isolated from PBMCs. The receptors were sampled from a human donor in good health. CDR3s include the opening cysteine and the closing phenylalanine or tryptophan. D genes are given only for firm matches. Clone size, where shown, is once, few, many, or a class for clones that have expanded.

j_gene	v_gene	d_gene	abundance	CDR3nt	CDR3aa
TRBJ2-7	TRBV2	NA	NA	TGTGCCAGCAGGCCGGGACTCCAAGTCAGCGAGCAGTACTTC	CASRPGLQVSEQYF
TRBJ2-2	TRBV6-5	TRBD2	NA	TGTGCCAGCAGGCAGGGACTATCTGCCGGGGAGCTGTTTTTT	CASRQGLSAGELFF
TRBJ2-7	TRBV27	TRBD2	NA	TGTGCCAGCAGTTTATCCTTTATGACTAGCGGGAGCGAGCAGTACTTC	CASSLSFMTSGSEQYF
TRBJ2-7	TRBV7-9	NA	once	TGTGCCAGCAGCTTTTTGGGGCCCCCCTACGAGCAGTACTTC	CASSFLGPPYEQYF
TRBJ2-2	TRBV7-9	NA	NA	TGTGCCAGCAGCTCCCATACAGGAGACACCGGGGAGCTGTTTTTT	CASSSHTGDTGELFF
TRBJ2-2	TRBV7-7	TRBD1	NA	TGTGCCAGCAGCTTAAGTACAGGGGGGTTCGGGGAGCTGTTTTTT	CASSLSTGGFGELFF
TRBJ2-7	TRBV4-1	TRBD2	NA	TGCGCCAGCAGCCAAGTTGGTCAGGGAGGGTACGAGCAGTACTTC	CASSQVGQGGYEQYF
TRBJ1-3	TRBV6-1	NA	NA	TGTGCCAGCAGTGAAATTATAGGGACTGGTTCCTCTGGAAACACCATATATTTT	CASSEIIGTGSSGNTIYF
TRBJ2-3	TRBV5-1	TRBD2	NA	TGCGCCAGCAGCTCCGGGACTAGCGGAAGCACAGATACGCAGTATTTT	CASSSGTSGSTDTQYF
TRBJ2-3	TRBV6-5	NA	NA	TGTGCCAGCAGTTCGCCTAGCGTTGTCAAAGATACGCAGTATTTT	CASSSPSVVKDTQYF
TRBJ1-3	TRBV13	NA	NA	TGTGCCAGCAGCCTAGAGAAAGGCAGGGCGGGAAACACCATATATTTT	CASSLEKGRAGNTIYF
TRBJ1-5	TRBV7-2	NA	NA	TGTGCCAGCAGCTTTGGCACTTGGAGCAGCCAGCCCCAGCATTTT	CASSFGTWSSQPQHF
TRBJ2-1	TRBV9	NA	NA	TGTGCCAGCAGCGTAGCTGTGCGGGGTTACAATGAGCAGTTCTTC	CASSVAVRGYNEQFF
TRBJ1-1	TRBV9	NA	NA	TGTGCCAGCAGCGTAGAACCAGGGATGAACACTGAAGCTTTCTTT	CASSVEPGMNTEAFF
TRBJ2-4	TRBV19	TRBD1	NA	TGTGCCAGTAGTATAGGGATAGGACAGGCAAACATTCAGTACTTC	CASSIGIGQANIQYF
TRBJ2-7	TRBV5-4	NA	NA	TGTGCCAGCAGCTTGGTTTCGACTAAAAACGAGCAGTACTTC	CASSLVSTKNEQYF
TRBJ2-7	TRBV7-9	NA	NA	TGTGCCAGCCACCCCCTTGGCGGGCGGTTCTACGAGCAGTACTTC	CASHPLGGRFYEQYF
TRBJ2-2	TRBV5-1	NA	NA	TGCGCCAGCAGCATTGGTCTTGTGGCGGGAAGGGTCACCGGGGAGCTGTTTTTT	CASSIGLVAGRVTGELFF
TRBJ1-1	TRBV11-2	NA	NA	TGTGCCAGCAGTTTCGGGACACCTGAAGCTTTCTTT	CASSFGTPEAFF
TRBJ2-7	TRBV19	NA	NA	TGTGCCAGTAGTATAGTCGGGAGCTCCTACGAGCAGTACTTC	CASSIVGSSYEQYF
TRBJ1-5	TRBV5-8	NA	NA	TGTGCCAGCAGACCTTGGACAGATTATAGCAATCAGCCCCAGCATTTT	CASRPWTDYSNQPQHF
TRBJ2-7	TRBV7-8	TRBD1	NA	TGTGCCAGCAGCTTAGTCCCGACAGGGCAACGAGGGGAGCAGTACTTC	CASSLVPTGQRGEQYF
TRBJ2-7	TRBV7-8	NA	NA	TGTGCCAGCAGCTTAGTCGGGGGGGGACAGGAGCAGTACTTC	CASSLVGGGQEQYF
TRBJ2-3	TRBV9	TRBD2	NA	TGTGCCAGCAGCGTAGGTCTGAGCGGGAGAACAGATACGCAGTATTTT	CASSVGLSGRTDTQYF
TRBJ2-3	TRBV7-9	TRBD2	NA	TGTGCCAGCAGCTTAGTCGGCGGGAGTGGGGGAGATACGCAGTATTTT	CASSLVGGSGGDTQYF
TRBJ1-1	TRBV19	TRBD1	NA	TGTGCCAGTAACCCACAGGGGGGGCGTGAAGCTTTCTTT	CASNPQGGREAFF
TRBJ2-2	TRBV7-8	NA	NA	TGTGCCAGCAGCCTCAACACCGGGGAGCTGTTTTTT	CASSLNTGELFF
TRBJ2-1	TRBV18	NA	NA	TGTGCCAGCTTACAGCCTGCGGGTGAGCAGTTCTTC	CASLQPAGEQFF
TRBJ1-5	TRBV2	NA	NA	TGTGCCAGCAGTGAAGTCACGGAGCCCCAGCATTTT	CASSEVTEPQHF
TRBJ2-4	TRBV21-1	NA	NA	TGTGCCAGCAGCGAGCTAACAAGCGGCAGAAGCGTCATTCAGTACTTC	CASSELTSGRSVIQYF
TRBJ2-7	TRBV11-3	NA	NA	TGTGCCAGCAGCTTAGTAGACAGGCCACCCTACGAGCAGTACTTC	CASSLVDRPPYEQYF
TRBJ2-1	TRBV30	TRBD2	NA	TGTGCCTGGAGTGCTACGGGGGGGAACTCCTACAATGAGCAGTTCTTC	CAWSATGGNSYNEQFF
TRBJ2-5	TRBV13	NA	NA	TGTGCCAGCAGCCCCCGAGGGTCGGAGACCCAGTACTTC	CASSPRGSETQYF
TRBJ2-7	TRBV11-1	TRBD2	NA	TGTGCCAGCAGCTTACCCAAACTAGCGGGAGGGATCTACGAGCAGTACTTC	CASSLPKLAGGIYEQYF
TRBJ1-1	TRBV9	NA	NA	TGTGCCAGCAGCGTAGGGGGACAACAGAACACTGAAGCTTTCTTT	CASSVGGQQNTEAFF
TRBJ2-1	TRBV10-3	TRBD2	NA	TGTGCCATCAGTGTGGCTAGCGGGATTCTGGACAATGAGCAGTTCTTC	CAISVASGILDNEQFF
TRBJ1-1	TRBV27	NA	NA	TGTGCCGGCAGTTCCGTCGGGGGACACACTGAAGCTTTCTTT	CAGSSVGGHTEAFF
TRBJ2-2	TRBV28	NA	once	TGTGCCAGCAGTTTACTTGGTGTGGCCTCCCAGAACACCGGGGAGCTGTTTTTT	CASSLLGVASQNTGELFF
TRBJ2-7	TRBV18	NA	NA	TGTGCCAGCTCACCCGAGGGTAGTGTAGGCTACGAGCAGTACTTC	CASSPEGSVGYEQYF
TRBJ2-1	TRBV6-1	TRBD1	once	TGTGCCAGTGGCTACAGGGGGCCGAATGAGCAGTTCTTC	CASGYRGPNEQFF
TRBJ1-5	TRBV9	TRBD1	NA	TGTGCCAGCAGCGCGACAGGGCAGCATCAGCCCCAGCATTTT	CASSATGQHQPQHF
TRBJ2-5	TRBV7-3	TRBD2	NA	TGTGCCAGCAGCCTTAGCGGGCGAAGCCAAGAGACCCAGTACTTC	CASSLSGRSQETQYF
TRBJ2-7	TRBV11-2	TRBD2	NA	TGTGCCAGCAGCATTCCGCTTGGGACTACCTACGAGCAGTACTTC	CASSIPLGTTYEQYF
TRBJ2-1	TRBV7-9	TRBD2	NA	TGTGCCAGCAGCTTAGGAGGACTAGCGGGAGAGCAGTTCTTC	CASSLGGLAGEQFF
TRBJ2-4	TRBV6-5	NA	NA	TGTGCCAGCAGTTACTCATATGCCAAAAACATTCAGTACTTC	CASSYSYAKNIQYF
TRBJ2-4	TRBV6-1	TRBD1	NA	TGTGCCAGCAGTGAAAGGCGGAGGACAGGGATGTCCAAAAACATTCAGTACTTC	CASSERRRTGMSKNIQYF
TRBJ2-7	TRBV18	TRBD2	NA	TGTGCCAGCTCACCTCCCAAGGGGGGGACTAGCGGGACCTACGAGCAGTACTTC	CASSPPKGGTSGTYEQYF
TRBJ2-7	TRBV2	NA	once	TGTGCCAGCAGTGACGAGGGTGTCCCCTACGAGCAGTACTTC	CASSDEGVPYEQYF
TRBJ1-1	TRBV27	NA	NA	TGTGCCAGCAGTCCCCCAGGGTCTCACACTGAAGCTTTCTTT	CASSPPGSHTEAFF
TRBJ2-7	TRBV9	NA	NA	TGTGCCAGCAGCGTAGGACAGCCCACCTACGAGCAGTACTTC	CASSVGQPTYEQYF
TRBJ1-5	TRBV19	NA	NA	TGTGCCAGTAGTATCTACTTATCACAGCCCCAGCATTTT	CASSIYLSQPQHF
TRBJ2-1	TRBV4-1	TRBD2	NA	TGCGCCAGCAGCCAAGTACCCCCTAGCGGGAGGGCCAATGAGCAGTTCTTC	CASSQVPPSGRANEQFF
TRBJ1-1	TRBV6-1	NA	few	TGTGCCGGGGCACACCAGGGGAACACTGAAGCTTTCTTT	CAGAHQGNTEAFF
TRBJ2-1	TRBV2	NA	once	TGTGCCAGGAAGTCACCCACAGTTAGCAATGAGCAGTTCTTC	CARKSPTVSNEQFF
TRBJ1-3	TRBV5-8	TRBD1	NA	TGTGCCAGCAGCCCGTTACAGGGGGCTGGAAACACCATATATTTT	CASSPLQGAGNTIYF
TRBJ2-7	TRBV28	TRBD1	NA	TGTGCCAGCAGCCTCAGGTGGACAGGGGAAGAGCAGTACTTC	CASSLRWTGEEQYF
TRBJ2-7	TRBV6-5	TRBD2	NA	TGTGCCAGCAGTTACTCGACGACTAGCGGGAGCCGGGAGCAGTACTTC	CASSYSTTSGSREQYF
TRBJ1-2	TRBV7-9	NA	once	TGTGCCAGCAGCTCCTACCAGGTTAACTATGGCTACACCTTC	CASSSYQVNYGYTF
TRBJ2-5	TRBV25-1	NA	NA	TGTGCCAGCAGTGATTACGGTTACTACCAAGAGACCCAGTACTTC	CASSDYGYYQETQYF
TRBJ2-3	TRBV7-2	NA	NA	TGTGCCAGCAGCCCCCCGGTGTCTCCGCAGTATTTT	CASSPPVSPQYF